Below are 27 T cell receptor beta chains sequenced from a single sample in a study of tumor-infiltrating lymphocytes in primary liver carcinoma (dated by TCRdb to the late 2010s). Without any cell sorting, total RNA and DNA were co-extracted from about 21-30 mg of bulk tissue using the AllPrep DNA/RNA mini kit. The sequencer was an Illumina HiSeq 2500. TCRbeta-specific cDNA was reverse-transcribed from around 500 ng total RNA using a constant-region primer and ProtoScript II reverse transcriptase. TCRbeta libraries were built with three nested multiplex PCR rounds, a slightly modified ARM-PCR procedure. Each of the first two PCR rounds ran for around 9 cycles and used multiplex TRBV1-TRBV30 forward primers together with a Cbeta reverse primer. The public reads were quality trimmed at Q25 with fastp and then assembled into clones with MiXCR by TCRdb, keeping productive beta chains. Identical CDR3 protein sequences are pooled into one entry, listed with their most common genes and DNA. Present in this sample are about 78,000 distinct CDR3 sequences, roughly 69% of which were seen just once. In total, the top ten clones hold about a quarter of the sample.

Sample: liver tumor tissue from sampling region 4. Sample cell subset or site, as interpreted from the label and publication: tumor region T4, right-lateral pole. The receptors come from a man aged 35-49 years with primary liver carcinoma and hepatitis B virus infection.

Concerning this clonotype itself: A read error may explain this, as a much larger clone is one base away. This chain connects TRBV28 to TRBJ2-1, with 9 bases matching TRBD2. The CDR3 contains 15 residues. Looked up from germline, CDR1 is MDHEN and CDR2 is SYDVKM. The V gene end was trimmed by 4 bases and the J gene end by 6 bases; junction bases not matched to a gene: 7. The CDR3 sequence is CASSSRPAGGNEQFF. The CDR3 DNA follows: TGTGCCAGCAGTTCCCGCCCAGCGGGAGGCAATGAGCAGTTCTTC. Complete variable domain (other parts from reference TRBV28 and TRBJ2-1): DVKVTQSSRYLVKRTGEKVFLECVQDMDHENMFWYRQDPGLGLRLIYFSYDVKMKEKGDIPEGYSVSREKKERFSLILESASTNQTSMYLCASSSRPAGGNEQFFGPGTRLTVL.

In the case of this clonotype: A single base separates this from a much larger clone, so it may be a read error. The gene calls are TRBV5-1 and TRBJ2-4; 11 bases are shared with TRBD2. The CDR3 runs 17 residues. Germline loops: CDR1 SGHRS, CDR2 YFSETQ. The CDR3 loop reads CANSLGLAEPPGNIQYF. As DNA, the CDR3 is TGCGCCAACAGCCTGGGACTAGCGGAGCCCCCAGGAAACATTCAGTACTTC.

On this clonotype itself: The CDR3 carries no conserved terminal phenylalanine or tryptophan, so it likely arises from a read error. The rearrangement joins TRBV11-2 to TRBJ2-1; the D gene is possibly TRBD1 (5 bases). Per germline, CDR1 SGHAT and CDR2 FQNNGV. The CDR3 has 15 amino acids. The CDR3 reads CVTGQDQPSYNEQFL. As DNA, the CDR3 is TGTGTCACCGGACAAGACCAGCCATCCTACAATGAGCAGTTCCTC.

About this clonotype: One end of the junction is discordant with germline, which a read error may explain. CDR3 sequence: CASSYGNQPQDF. Here the CDR3 DNA reads TGTGCCAGCAGTTACGGCAATCAGCCCCAGGATTTT. This chain connects TRBV6-6 to TRBJ1-5; no clear D gene. Germline V gene data show CDR1 as MNHNY and CDR2 as SVGAGI (reference sequence). This CDR3 spans 12 amino acids.

A remark on this clonotype: One end of the junction fails to match germline, which may point to a read error. This chain uses TRBV11-3 with TRBJ2-3; no firm D call. In germline, CDR1 is SGHNT, CDR2 YENEEA. The CDR3 loop spans 14 amino acids. The CDR3: CASRLDPRTDMQYF. Written as DNA, the CDR3 is TGTGCCAGCAGATTAGACCCCAGGACGGATATGCAGTATTTT.

A single count supports this clonotype. The chain combines TRBV11-2 with TRBJ2-5, with D perhaps TRBD2 (5 bases). The CDR3 sequence is 17 residues long. From germline, CDR1 is SGHAT and CDR2 FQNNGV. The germline V and J ends were trimmed by 3 bases and 2 bases, with 19 bases remaining between them. The CDR3 protein is CASSLVSGGIRQETQYF. The CDR3, as DNA: TGTGCCAGCAGCTTGGTCAGTGGAGGCATTCGGCAAGAGACCCAGTACTTC.

The chain joins TRBV13 to TRBJ2-3; maybe TRBD2 (5 bases). Germline CDR1 reads PRHDT; CDR2 reads FYEKMQ (reference sequence). Trimming stripped 0 bases from V and 4 bases from J, with 14 bases between. The CDR3 is 16 residues long. The CDR3 nucleotides read TGTGCCAGCAGCTTAGGAACGAGAGGAGGACCAGATACGCAGTATTTT. Translating it yields CASSLGTRGGPDTQYF. Combining the CDR3 with reference TRBV13 and TRBJ2-3 gives the whole variable domain AAGVIQSPRHLIKEKRETATLKCYPIPRHDTVYWYQQGPGQDPQFLISFYEKMQSDKGSIPDRFSAQQFSDYHSELNMSSLELGDSALYFCASSLGTRGGPDTQYFGPGTRLTVL.

A remark on this clonotype: Given a much more abundant clone one base away, this may be a read error. V gene TRBV30 combines with J gene TRBJ2-7; 10 positions match TRBD2. The V gene's germline CDR1 is GTSNPN and CDR2 SVGIG (reference sequence). The CDR3 spans 15 residues. The junction had 12 bases not matched to a gene; V was cut back by 5 bases and J by 5 bases. CDR3 nucleotide sequence: TGTGCCTGGCGCCCAACCCTAGCGGGAGAAGACGAGCAGTACTTC. Translated: CAWRPTLAGEDEQYF.

About this clonotype itself: No conserved phenylalanine or tryptophan ends this CDR3, so it is likely a read error. J is TRBJ2-7 and V is TRBV29-1; no firm D call. V gave up 7 bases and J gave up 0 bases, with 10 bases separating them. CDR1 is SQVTM and CDR2 is ANQGSEA in the germline V gene. The CDR3 spans 12 residues. CDR3 nucleotide sequence: TGCAGCGCCAGAGGCAACTCCTACGAGCAGTACTTA. It encodes CSARGNSYEQYL.

Remarks on this clonotype: An end of the junction does not agree with germline; a read error may underlie this. The chain combines TRBV29-1 with TRBJ2-1; the D is unclear. CDR1 SQVTM and CDR2 ANQGSEA come from the germline V gene. The length of the CDR3 is 13 residues. This CDR3 is CGVAADWIDEHFF. CDR3 nucleotide sequence: TGCGGCGTTGCGGCAGATTGGATCGATGAGCACTTCTTC.

A remark on this clonotype: Lacking the conserved final phenylalanine or tryptophan, this CDR3 likely reflects a read error. The genes are TRBV2 and TRBJ2-2; D not certain. The CDR3 consists of 13 residues. CDR1 is SNHLY and CDR2 is FYNNEI in the germline V gene. The CDR3 DNA sequence: TGTGCGAACAGTGGCCAACCCACCGGGGAGCTGTTTCTT. Encoded protein: CANSGQPTGELFL.

Details on this clonotype: This likely comes from a read error, as the CDR3 has no conserved phenylalanine or tryptophan at its end. The chain combines TRBV6-5 with TRBJ2-3; maybe TRBD2 (6 bases). V lost 8 bases and J 1 base, leaving 13 bases between the germline ends. This CDR3 spans 14 amino acids. Germline lookup yields CDR1 MNHEY and CDR2 SVGAGI. The CDR3 DNA follows: TGTGCCAGCGGCCGAACGGGGGGCACAGATACGCAGTATTAT. Its translation: CASGRTGGTDTQYY.

In regard to this clonotype: Being one base from a much bigger clone, this may be a read error. The rearrangement joins TRBV2 to TRBJ2-5; D uncertain. The V and J ends lost 7 bases and 2 bases respectively, with 14 bases between them. Per the germline V gene, CDR1 is SNHLY and CDR2 is FYNNEI. CDR3 length: 14 amino acids. The CDR3 sequence is CASIPTSYQETQYF. In DNA, the CDR3 is TGTGCCAGCATTCCGACATCTTATCAAGAGACCCAGTACTTC.

Concerning this clonotype: No conserved phenylalanine or tryptophan ends this CDR3, so it is likely a read error. This chain uses TRBV2 with TRBJ2-5, with TRBD2 matching over 13 bases. This CDR3 is built from 13 residues. Germline assignment: CDR1 SNHLY and CDR2 FYNNEI. This CDR3 reads CASTGLAGEAQYL. The CDR3 bases are TGTGCCAGCACCGGACTAGCGGGAGAGGCCCAGTACCTC.

With regard to this clonotype: This could be a read error, since a much larger clone is one nucleotide away. The V and J genes are TRBV28 and TRBJ1-1; D gene ambiguous. The CDR3 contains 15 residues. CDR1 MDHEN and CDR2 SYDVKM come from the germline V gene. DNA for the CDR3: TGTGACAGCAGTTTAGTCCCGAGTATGAACACTGAAGCTTTCTTT. Translating gives CDSSLVPSMNTEAFF.

With regard to this clonotype: At one end, the junction sequence differs from germline, possibly due to a read error. The chain links TRBV29-1 to TRBJ2-6; the D gene is possibly TRBD2 (6 bases). This CDR3 comprises 15 residues. Germline values: CDR1 SQVTM, CDR2 ANQGSEA. CDR3 DNA sequence: TGCGGCGCCTTCCTCGCGGGGTATGGGGTCAACGTCCTGACTTTC. Protein: CGAFLAGYGVNVLTF.

Concerning this clonotype itself: One end of the junction varies from germline; a read error may be responsible. CDR3 in DNA: TGCAGCGCCACCGCCTGGACAGACTACGAACAGTACTTC. Its protein product is CSATAWTDYEQYF. This chain links TRBV29-1 with TRBJ2-7; D might be TRBD1 (6 bases). The CDR3 is 13 residues long. CDR1 and CDR2 (germline): SQVTM, ANQGSEA.

This chain uses TRBV11-1 with TRBJ2-1, with D tentatively TRBD2 (6 bases). There are 17 residues in the CDR3. Germline lookup yields CDR1 SGHAT and CDR2 FQDESV (reference sequence). The V end was cut by 5 bases, the J end by 5 bases, with 22 bases between. The DNA of the CDR3 is TGTGCCAGCAGCCTGGGACCGGCGGGACGAGTTGACAATGAGCAGTTCTTC. Protein: CASSLGPAGRVDNEQFF.

This clonotype was seen repeatedly, ten times or more. This chain uses TRBV10-3 with TRBJ1-5; tentative D call: TRBD1 (6 bases). V lost 8 bases to trimming and J lost 7 bases, with 18 bases between them. Germline V lookup: CDR1 ENHRY, CDR2 SYGVKD. The CDR3 sequence is 14 residues long. This CDR3 reads CAIGGQGRGQPQHF. The CDR3 DNA reads TGTGCCATCGGGGGGCAGGGCAGGGGACAGCCCCAGCATTTT.

With regard to this clonotype: The junction departs from germline at one end; a sequencing error may be responsible. The chain's CDR3 is CASGQDPLSNTQYF. As DNA, the CDR3 is TGCGCCAGCGGCCAAGATCCCTTGTCAAATACGCAGTATTTT. This chain connects TRBV4-1 to TRBJ2-3; D uncertain. Germline V gives CDR1 MGHRA, CDR2 YSYEKL. The CDR3 covers 14 residues.

As concerns this clonotype: Sequence at one end of the junction differs from germline and may be a read error. V and J are TRBV5-1 and TRBJ2-5; D is unresolved. The CDR3 covers 13 residues. Germline V gene lookup returns CDR1 SGHRS and CDR2 YFSETQ. CDR3 amino acids: CASSLGGQGTQYF. The CDR3 nucleotides read TGCGCCAGCAGCTTGGGCGGTCAAGGGACCCAGTACTTC. Drawing the rest from reference TRBV5-1 and TRBJ2-5, the complete variable domain is KAGVTQTPRYLIKTRGQQVTLSCSPISGHRSVSWYQQTPGQGLQFLFEYFSETQRNKGNFPGRFSGRQFSNSRSEMNVSTLELGDSALYLCASSLGGQGTQYFGPGTRLLVL.

This clonotype was observed a single time. The conserved phenylalanine or tryptophan normally closing the CDR3 is absent here, so this likely arose from a read error. This chain links TRBV12-3 or TRBV12-4 with TRBJ2-1, with D uncertain. CDR3 length: 13 amino acids. Trimming cost V 5 bases and J 4 bases, with 9 bases left between them. The CDR3 region has the DNA TGTGCCAGCAGTCCACATGGGTACAATGAGCAGTTCTTA. It yields the protein CASSPHGYNEQFL.

This clonotype was counted many times. As DNA, the CDR3 is TGTGCCAGCAGTTTGACTAGCGGGAGTACCGGGGAGCTGTTTTTT. It yields the protein CASSLTSGSTGELFF. This chain links TRBV12-3 or TRBV12-4 with TRBJ2-2, with TRBD2 identical over 12 bases. The CDR3 loop spans 15 amino acids. V trimming: 3 bases; J trimming: 5 bases; junction bases outside the gene matches: 1.

This clonotype was picked up a small number of times. With a much larger clone just one base away, this may be a read error. The chain employs TRBV7-9 and TRBJ1-4; 9 bases line up with TRBD1. The CDR3 has 11 amino acids. J gave up 12 bases and V 7 bases, and 3 bases lay outside the gene matches. CDR1 is SEHNR and CDR2 is FQNEAQ in the germline V gene (reference sequence). Written as DNA, the CDR3 is TGTGCCAGCAACAGACAGGGGGAACTGTTTTTT. It is translated as CASNRQGELFF.

This chain connects TRBV12-3 or TRBV12-4 to TRBJ2-1; the match to TRBD2 covers 7 bases. Unmatched junction bases numbered 14, after V lost 5 bases and J lost 13 bases. There are 14 residues in the CDR3. The CDR3 nucleotides read TGTGCCAGCAGTAGAAGCGGGGCCCAAGAGACCCAGTTCTTC. Protein: CASSRSGAQETQFF.

J is TRBJ2-3 and V is TRBV6-1; tentatively, D is TRBD2 (5 bases). The ends were cut back, 7 bases at V and 6 bases at J, with 14 bases in the middle. This CDR3 has 13 residues. CDR1 and CDR2 from the germline V gene are MNHNS and SASEGT. This chain's CDR3 is CASITGETDTQYF. CDR3 nucleotides: TGTGCCAGCATAACCGGGGAGACGGATACGCAGTATTTT.

This clonotype was seen ten or more times. V usage is TRBV11-1 and J usage is TRBJ2-2; D is unresolved. The CDR3 is 14 residues long. Trimming shortened V by 1 base and J by 3 bases, and 6 bases separated the two germline ends. Germline lookup yields CDR1 SGHAT and CDR2 FQDESV (reference sequence). The CDR3 protein is CASSLGLHTGELFF. Here the CDR3 DNA reads TGTGCCAGCAGCTTAGGTTTACACACCGGGGAGCTGTTTTTT.